This T cell receptor beta chain was sequenced during a study of control samples from healthy donors and cancer patients (dated by TCRdb to about 2020). Note on this clone: No cognate antigen has been identified for it. No quality values exist for individual bases; no much larger clone is one base distant.

The library was made by the immunoSEQ multiplex PCR assay. TCRdb obtained this table from immuneACCESS and retained in-frame rearrangements with V and J assigned. These tables miss some clones; where compared with another copy, unresolved V genes account for less than half of the shortfall, and the remainder is unexplained. The sample table contains 100,000 to 150,000 clones; only one count was recorded for roughly 90% of them. Jointly, the top ten make up 4.5% to 7% of the sample. V ends up 6 bases short and J 7 bases short, with an unmatched junction base count of 11. The germline V gene specifies SGHAT as CDR1 and FQNNGV as CDR2. There are 15 amino acids in the CDR3, from cysteine to phenylalanine inclusive. Of the read, only the CDR3 DNA is kept; its 45 bases are in frame from base 1.

The chain was built from TRBV11-2 and TRBJ1-4, and TRBD1 aligns with 7 junction nucleotides. The sample comprised blood. This TCR came from a man between 18 and 35 years old in good health. The CDR3 amino acid sequence is: CASRSLTGFGEKLFF. The sequenced DNA is TGTGCCAGCAGAAGCCTGACAGGGTTCGGTGAAAAACTGTTTTTT.